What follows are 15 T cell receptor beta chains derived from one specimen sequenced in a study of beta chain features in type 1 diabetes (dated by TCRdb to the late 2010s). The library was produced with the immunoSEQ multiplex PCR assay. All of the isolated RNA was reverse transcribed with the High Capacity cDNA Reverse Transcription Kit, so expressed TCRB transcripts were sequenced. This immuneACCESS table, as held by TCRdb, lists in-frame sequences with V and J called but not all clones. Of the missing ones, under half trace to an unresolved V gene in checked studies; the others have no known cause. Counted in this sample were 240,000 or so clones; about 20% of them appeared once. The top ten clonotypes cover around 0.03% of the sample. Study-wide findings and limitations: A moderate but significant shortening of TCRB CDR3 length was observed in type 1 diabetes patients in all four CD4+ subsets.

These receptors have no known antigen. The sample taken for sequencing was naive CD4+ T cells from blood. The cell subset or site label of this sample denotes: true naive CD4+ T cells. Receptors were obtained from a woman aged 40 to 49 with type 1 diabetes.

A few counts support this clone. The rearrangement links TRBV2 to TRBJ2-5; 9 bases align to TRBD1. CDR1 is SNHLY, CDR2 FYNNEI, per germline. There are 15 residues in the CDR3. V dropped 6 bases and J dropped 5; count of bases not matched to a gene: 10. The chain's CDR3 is CASSSDRGGVETQYF. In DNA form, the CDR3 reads TGTGCCAGCAGCTCCGACAGGGGGGGAGTTGAGACCCAGTACTTC.

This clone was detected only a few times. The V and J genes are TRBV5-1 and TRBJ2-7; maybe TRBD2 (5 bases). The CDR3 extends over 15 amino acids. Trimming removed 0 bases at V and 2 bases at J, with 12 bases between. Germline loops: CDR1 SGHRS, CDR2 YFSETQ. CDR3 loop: CASSLEPRGTYEQYF. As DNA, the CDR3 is TGCGCCAGCAGCTTGGAACCACGGGGAACCTACGAGCAGTACTTC.

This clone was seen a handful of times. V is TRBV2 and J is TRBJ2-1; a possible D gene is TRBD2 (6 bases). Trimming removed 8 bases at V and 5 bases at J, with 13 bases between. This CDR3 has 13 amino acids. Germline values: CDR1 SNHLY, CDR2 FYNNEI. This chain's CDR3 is CASGGTLDNEQFF. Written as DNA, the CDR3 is TGTGCCAGCGGCGGGACTCTGGACAATGAGCAGTTCTTC.

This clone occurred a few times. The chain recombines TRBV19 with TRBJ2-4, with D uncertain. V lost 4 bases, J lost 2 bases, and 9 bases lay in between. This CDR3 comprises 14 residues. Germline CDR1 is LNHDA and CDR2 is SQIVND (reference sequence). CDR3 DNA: TGTGCCAGTAGTAATTCAGATACCAAAAACATTCAGTACTTC. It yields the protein CASSNSDTKNIQYF.

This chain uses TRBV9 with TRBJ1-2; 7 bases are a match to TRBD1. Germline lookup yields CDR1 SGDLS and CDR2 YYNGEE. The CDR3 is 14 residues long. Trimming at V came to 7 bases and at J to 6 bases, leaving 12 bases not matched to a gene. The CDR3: CASVRGLGNDGYTF. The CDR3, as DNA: TGTGCCAGCGTAAGGGGGCTTGGGAATGATGGCTACACCTTC.

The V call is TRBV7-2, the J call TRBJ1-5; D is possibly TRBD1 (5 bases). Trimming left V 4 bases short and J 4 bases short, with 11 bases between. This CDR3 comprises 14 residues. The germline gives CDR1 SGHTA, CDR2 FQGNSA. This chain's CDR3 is CASSYTGPNQPQHF. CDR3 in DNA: TGTGCCAGCAGCTATACAGGACCGAATCAGCCCCAGCATTTT.

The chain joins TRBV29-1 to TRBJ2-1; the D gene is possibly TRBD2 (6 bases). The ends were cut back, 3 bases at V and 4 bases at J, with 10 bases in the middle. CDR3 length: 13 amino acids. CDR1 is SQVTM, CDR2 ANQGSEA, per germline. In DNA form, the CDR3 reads TGCAGCGTTGAGAAAGCGGGTTACAATGAGCAGTTCTTC. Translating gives CSVEKAGYNEQFF.

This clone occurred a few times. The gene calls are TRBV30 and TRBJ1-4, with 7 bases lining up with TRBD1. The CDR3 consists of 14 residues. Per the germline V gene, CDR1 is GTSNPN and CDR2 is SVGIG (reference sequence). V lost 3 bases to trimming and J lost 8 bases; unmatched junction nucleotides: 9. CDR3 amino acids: CAWSVKGAGEKLFF. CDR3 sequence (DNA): TGTGCCTGGAGCGTCAAGGGGGCCGGGGAAAAACTGTTTTTT. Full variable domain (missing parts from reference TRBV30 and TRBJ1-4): SQTIHQWPATLVQPVGSPLSLECTVEGTSNPNLYWYRQAAGRGLQLLFYSVGIGQISSEVPQNLSASRPQDRQFILSSKKLLLSDSGFYLCAWSVKGAGEKLFFGSGTQLSVL.

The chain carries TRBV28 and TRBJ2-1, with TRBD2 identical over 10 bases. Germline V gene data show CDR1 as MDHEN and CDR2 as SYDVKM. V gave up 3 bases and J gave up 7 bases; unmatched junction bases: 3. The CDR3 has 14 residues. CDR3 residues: CASSFSGRRNEQFF. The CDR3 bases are TGTGCCAGCAGTTTTAGCGGGAGGCGTAATGAGCAGTTCTTC. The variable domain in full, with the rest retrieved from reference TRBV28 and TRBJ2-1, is DVKVTQSSRYLVKRTGEKVFLECVQDMDHENMFWYRQDPGLGLRLIYFSYDVKMKEKGDIPEGYSVSREKKERFSLILESASTNQTSMYLCASSFSGRRNEQFFGPGTRLTVL.

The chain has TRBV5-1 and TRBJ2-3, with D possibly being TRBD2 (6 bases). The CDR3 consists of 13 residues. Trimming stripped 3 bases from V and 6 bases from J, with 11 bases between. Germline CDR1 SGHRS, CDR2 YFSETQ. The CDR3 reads CASSSRGLDTQYF. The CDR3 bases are TGCGCCAGCAGCTCCCGGGGACTGGATACGCAGTATTTT.

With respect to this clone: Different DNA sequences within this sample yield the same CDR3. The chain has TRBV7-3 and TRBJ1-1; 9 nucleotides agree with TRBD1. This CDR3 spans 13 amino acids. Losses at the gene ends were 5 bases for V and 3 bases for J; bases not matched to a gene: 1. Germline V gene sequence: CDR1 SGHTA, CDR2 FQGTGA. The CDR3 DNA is TGTGCCAGCAGCAGACAGGGGGACACTGAAGCTTTCTTT. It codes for CASSRQGDTEAFF.

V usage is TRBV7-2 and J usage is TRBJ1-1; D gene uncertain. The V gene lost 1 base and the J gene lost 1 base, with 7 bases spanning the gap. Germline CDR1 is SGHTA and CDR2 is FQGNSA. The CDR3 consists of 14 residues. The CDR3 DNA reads TGTGCCAGCAGCTTAGAGGCAGGGAACACTGAAGCTTTCTTT. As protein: CASSLEAGNTEAFF.

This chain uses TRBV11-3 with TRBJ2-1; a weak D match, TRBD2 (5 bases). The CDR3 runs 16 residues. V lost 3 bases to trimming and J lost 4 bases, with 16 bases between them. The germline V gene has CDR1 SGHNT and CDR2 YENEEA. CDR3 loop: CASSLGAEMGYNEQFF. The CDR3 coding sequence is TGTGCCAGCAGCTTGGGAGCTGAGATGGGGTACAATGAGCAGTTCTTC.

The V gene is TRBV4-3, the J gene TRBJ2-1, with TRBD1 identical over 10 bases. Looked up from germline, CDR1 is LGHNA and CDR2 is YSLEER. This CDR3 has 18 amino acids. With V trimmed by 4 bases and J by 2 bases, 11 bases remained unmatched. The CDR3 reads CASSLFIGGQGPYNEQFF. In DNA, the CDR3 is TGCGCCAGCAGCCTCTTTATCGGGGGACAGGGGCCCTACAATGAGCAGTTCTTC.

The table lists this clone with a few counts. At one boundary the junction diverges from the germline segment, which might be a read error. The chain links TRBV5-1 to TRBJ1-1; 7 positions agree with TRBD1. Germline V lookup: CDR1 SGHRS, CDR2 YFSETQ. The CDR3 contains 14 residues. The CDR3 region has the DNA TGCGCCAGCAGCTTGGTACAGGGGAACGCTGAAGCTTTCTTT. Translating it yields CASSLVQGNAEAFF.